This T cell receptor (beta chain) came from a study of technical replicates of blood from several donors. The CDR3 runs to 15 residues. Trimming cost V 5 bases and J 2 bases, with 14 bases left between them. The germline V gene has CDR1 SGHNT and CDR2 YENEEA. The assay was immunoSEQ multiplex PCR, and TCRdb's table has in-frame clones only and misses some. The sample holds under 50,000 clones, approximately 96% seen once. The clonotype comes from a human donor in good health. The material sequenced was T cells isolated from PBMCs. The rearrangement joins TRBV11-3 to TRBJ2-3, with unresolved D. The CDR3 protein is CASSHSNPNTDTQYF. DNA of the CDR3: TGTGCCAGCAGCCACAGTAATCCCAACACAGATACGCAGTATTTT.